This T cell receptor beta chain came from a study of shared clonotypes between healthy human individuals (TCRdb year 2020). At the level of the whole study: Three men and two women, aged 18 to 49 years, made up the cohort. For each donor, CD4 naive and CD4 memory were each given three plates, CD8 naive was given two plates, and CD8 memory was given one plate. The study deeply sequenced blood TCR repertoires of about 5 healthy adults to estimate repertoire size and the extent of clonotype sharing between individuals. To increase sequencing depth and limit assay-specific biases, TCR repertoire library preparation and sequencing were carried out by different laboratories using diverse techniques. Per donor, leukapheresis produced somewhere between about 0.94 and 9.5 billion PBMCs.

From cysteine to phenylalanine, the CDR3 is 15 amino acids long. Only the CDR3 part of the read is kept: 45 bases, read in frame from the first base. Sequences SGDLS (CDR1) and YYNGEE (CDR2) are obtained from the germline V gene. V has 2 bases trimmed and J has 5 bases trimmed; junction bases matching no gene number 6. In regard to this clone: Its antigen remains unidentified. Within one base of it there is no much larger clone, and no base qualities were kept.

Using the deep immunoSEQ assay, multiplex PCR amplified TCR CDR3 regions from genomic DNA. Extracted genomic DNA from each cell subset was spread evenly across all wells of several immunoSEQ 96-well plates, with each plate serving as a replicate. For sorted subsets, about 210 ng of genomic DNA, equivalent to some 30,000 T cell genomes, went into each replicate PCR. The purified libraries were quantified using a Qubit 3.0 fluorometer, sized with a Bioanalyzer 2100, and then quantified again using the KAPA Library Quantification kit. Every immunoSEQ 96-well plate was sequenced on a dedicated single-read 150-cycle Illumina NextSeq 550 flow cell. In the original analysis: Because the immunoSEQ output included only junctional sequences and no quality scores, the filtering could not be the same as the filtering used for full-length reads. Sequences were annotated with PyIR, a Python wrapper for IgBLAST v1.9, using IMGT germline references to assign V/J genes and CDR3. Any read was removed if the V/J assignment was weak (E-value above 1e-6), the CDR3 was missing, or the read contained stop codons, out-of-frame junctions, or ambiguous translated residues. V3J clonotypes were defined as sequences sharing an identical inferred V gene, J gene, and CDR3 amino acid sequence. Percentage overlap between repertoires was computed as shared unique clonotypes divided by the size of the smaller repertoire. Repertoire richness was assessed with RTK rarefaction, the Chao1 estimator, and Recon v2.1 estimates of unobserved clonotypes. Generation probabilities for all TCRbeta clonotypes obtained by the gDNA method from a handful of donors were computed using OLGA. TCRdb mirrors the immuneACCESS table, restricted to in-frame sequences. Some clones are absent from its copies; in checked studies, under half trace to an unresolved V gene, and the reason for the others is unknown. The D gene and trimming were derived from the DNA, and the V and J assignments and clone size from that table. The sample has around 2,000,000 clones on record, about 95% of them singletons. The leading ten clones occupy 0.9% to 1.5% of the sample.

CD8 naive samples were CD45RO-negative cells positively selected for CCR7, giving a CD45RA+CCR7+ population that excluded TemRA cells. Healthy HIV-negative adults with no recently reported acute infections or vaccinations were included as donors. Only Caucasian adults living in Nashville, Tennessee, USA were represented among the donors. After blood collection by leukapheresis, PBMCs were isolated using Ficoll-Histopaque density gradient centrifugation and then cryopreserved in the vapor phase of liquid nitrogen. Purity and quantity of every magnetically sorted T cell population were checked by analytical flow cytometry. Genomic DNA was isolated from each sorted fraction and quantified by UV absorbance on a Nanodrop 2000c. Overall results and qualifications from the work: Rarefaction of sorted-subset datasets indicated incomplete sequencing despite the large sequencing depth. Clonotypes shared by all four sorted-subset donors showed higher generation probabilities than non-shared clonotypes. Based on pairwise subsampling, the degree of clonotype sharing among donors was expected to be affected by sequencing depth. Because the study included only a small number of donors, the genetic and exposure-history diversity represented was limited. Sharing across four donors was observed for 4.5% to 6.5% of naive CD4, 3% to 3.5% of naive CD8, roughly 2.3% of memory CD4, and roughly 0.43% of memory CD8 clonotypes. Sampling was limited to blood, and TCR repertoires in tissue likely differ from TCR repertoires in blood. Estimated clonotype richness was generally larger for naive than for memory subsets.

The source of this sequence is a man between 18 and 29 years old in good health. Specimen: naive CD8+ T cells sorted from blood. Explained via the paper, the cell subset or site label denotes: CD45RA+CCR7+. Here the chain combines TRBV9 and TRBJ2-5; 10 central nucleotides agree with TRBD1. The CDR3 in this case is CASSVRGTGVETQYF. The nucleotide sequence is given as TGTGCCAGCAGCGTTAGGGGGACAGGGGTGGAGACCCAGTACTTC.